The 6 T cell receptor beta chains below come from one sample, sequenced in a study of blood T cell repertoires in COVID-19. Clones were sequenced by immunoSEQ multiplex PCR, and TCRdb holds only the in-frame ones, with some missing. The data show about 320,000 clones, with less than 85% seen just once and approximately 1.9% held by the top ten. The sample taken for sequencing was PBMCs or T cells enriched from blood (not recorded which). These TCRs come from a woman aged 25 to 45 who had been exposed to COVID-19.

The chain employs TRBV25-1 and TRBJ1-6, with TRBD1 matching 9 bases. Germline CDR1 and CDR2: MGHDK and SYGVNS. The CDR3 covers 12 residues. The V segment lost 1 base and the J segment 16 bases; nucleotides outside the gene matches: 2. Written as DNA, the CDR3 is TGTGCCAGCAGTGAATGGGACAGGGATCTCCACTTT. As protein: CASSEWDRDLHF.

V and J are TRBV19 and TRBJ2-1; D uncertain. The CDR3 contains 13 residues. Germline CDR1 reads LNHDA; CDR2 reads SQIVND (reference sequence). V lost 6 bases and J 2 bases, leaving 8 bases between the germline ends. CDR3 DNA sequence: TGTGCCAGTAGCTCAATAGCCTACAATGAGCAGTTCTTC. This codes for CASSSIAYNEQFF.

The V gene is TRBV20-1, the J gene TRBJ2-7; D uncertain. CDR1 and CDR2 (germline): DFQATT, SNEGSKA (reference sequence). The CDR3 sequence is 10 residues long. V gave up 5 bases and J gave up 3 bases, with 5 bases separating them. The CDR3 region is CSAGLYEQYF. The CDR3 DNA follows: TGCAGTGCTGGCCTCTACGAGCAGTACTTC.

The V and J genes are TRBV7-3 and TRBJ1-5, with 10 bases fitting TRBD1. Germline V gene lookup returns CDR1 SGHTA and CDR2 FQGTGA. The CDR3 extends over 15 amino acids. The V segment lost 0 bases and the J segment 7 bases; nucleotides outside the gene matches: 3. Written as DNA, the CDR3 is TGTGCCAGCAGCTTAACGGGACAGGGGACGCAGCCCCAGCATTTT. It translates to CASSLTGQGTQPQHF.

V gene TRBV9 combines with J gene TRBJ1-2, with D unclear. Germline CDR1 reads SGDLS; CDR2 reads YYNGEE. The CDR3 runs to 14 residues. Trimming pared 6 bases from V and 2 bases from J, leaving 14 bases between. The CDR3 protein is CASTKEAANYGYTF. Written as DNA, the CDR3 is TGTGCCAGCACTAAAGAGGCGGCCAACTATGGCTACACCTTC.

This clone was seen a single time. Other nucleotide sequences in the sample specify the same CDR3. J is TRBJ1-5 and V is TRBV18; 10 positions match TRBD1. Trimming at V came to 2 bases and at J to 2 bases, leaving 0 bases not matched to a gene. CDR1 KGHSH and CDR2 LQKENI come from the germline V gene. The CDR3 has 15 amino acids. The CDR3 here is CASSPGTGGNQPQHF. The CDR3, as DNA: TGTGCCAGCTCACCAGGGACAGGGGGCAATCAGCCCCAGCATTTT.